This TCR beta chain was obtained from a study of early T cells in non-severe SARS-CoV-2 infection. Tagging with unique molecular identifiers was applied to individual cDNA molecules. TCRdb itself ran the 5' RACE reads through MiXCR, one entry per CDR3 protein. The data hold just over 95,000 distinct CDR3 sequences, with approximately 10% observed a single time. The CDR3 has 15 amino acids. Germline assignment: CDR1 KGHSH and CDR2 LQKENI. V gave up 6 bases and J gave up 4 bases, with 16 bases separating them. Findings and limits, study-wide: Lookups in VDJdb leaned toward anti-spike CD8 responses and missed private and CD4 specificities.

This clonotype occurred a few times. Its antigen remains unknown. This chain links TRBV18 with TRBJ1-5, with D maybe TRBD1 (6 bases). This clonotype was obtained from an adult who was a healthcare worker with PCR-confirmed SARS-CoV-2 infection or an uninfected control (not recorded which). The sample comprised whole blood. The CDR3 bases are TGTGCCAGCTCCCCCACAGGGCTCTTAAATCAGCCCCAGCATTTT. Encoded protein: CASSPTGLLNQPQHF.